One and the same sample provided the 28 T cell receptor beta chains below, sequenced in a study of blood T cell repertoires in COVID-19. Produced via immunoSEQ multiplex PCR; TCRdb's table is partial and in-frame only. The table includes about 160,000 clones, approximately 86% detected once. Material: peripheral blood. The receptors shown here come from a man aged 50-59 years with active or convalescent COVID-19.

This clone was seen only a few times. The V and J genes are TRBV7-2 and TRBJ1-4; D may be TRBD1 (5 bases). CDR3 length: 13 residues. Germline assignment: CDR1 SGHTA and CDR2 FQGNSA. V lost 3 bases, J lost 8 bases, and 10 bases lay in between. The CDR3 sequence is CASSLRGSEKLFF. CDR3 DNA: TGTGCCAGCAGCTTGCGGGGCAGCGAAAAACTGTTTTTT.

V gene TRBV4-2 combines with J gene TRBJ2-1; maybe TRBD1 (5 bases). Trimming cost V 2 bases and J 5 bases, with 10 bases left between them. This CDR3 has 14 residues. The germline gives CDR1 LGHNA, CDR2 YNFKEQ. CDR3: CASSQFRENNEQFF. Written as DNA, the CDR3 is TGTGCCAGCAGCCAATTCAGGGAAAACAATGAGCAGTTCTTC.

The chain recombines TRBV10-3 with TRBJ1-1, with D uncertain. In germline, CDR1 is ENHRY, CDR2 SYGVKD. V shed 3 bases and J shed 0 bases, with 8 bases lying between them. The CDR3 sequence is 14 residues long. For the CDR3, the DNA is TGTGCCATCAGTGAAGGACTAGTGAACACTGAAGCTTTCTTT. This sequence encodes CAISEGLVNTEAFF.

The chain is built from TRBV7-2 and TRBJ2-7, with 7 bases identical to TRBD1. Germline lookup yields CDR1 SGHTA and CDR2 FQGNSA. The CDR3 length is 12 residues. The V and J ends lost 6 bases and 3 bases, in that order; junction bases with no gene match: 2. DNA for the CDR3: TGTGCCAGCAGTACAGGGGTCTACGAGCAGTACTTC. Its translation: CASSTGVYEQYF.

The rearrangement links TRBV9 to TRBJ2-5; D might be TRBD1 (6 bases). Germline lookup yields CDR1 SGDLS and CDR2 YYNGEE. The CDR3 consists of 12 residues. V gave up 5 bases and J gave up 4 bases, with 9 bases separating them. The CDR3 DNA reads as TGTGCCAGCAGTGAAGGGGGAGAGACCCAGTACTTC. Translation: CASSEGGETQYF.

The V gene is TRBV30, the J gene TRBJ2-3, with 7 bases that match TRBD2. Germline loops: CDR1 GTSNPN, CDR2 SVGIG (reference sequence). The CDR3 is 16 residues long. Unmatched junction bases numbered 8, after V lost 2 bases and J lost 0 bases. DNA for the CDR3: TGTGCCTGGAGTATCAGGGCGGGAGCCAGCACAGATACGCAGTATTTT. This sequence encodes CAWSIRAGASTDTQYF.

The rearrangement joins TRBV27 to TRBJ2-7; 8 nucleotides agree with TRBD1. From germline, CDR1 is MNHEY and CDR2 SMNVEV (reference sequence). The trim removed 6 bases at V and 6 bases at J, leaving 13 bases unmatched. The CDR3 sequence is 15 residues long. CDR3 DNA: TGTGCCAGCAGGTTTTCAGGGGGCCAAGGTGGCGAGCAGTACTTC. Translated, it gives CASRFSGGQGGEQYF.

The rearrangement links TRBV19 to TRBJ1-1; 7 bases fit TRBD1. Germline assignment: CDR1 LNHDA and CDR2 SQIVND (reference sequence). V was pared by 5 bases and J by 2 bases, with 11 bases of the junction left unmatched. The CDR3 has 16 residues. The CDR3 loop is CASSLPRDSYNTEAFF. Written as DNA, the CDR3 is TGTGCCAGTAGTCTACCCCGGGACAGTTATAACACTGAAGCTTTCTTT.

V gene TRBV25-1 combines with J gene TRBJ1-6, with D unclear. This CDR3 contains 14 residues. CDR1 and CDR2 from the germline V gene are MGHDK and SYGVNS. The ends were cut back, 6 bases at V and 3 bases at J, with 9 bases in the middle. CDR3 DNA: TGTGCCAGCAGCTACGGTGTCTATAATTCACCCCTCCACTTT. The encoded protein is CASSYGVYNSPLHF.

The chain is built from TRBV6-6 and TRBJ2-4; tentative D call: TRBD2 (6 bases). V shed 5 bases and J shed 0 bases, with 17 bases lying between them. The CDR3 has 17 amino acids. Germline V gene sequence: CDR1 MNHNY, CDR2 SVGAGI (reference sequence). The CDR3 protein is CASSRVGGGLAKNIQYF. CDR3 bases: TGTGCCAGCAGTCGCGTGGGTGGGGGACTAGCCAAAAACATTCAGTACTTC.

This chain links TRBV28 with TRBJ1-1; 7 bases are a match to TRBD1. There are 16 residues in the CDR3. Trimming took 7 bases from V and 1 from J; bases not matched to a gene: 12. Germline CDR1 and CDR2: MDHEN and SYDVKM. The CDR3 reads CASTLMDRLRNTEAFF. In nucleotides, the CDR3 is TGTGCCAGCACCCTAATGGACAGGTTGAGGAACACTGAAGCTTTCTTT.

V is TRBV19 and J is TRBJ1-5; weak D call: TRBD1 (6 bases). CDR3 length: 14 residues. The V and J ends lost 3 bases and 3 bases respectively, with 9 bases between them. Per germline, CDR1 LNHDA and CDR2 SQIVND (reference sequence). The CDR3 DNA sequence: TGTGCCAGTAGTATGACAGGATACAATCAGCCCCAGCATTTT. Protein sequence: CASSMTGYNQPQHF. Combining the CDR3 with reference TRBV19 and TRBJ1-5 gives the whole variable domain DGGITQSPKYLFRKEGQNVTLSCEQNLNHDAMYWYRQDPGQGLRLIYYSQIVNDFQKGDIAEGYSVSREKKESFPLTVTSAQKNPTAFYLCASSMTGYNQPQHFGDGTRLSIL.

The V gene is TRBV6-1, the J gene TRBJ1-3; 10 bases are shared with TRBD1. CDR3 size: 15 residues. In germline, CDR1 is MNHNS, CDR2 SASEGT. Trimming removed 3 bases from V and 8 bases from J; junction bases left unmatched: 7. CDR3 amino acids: CASSETGGDMDTIYF. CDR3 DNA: TGTGCCAGCAGTGAGACAGGGGGCGATATGGACACCATATATTTT.

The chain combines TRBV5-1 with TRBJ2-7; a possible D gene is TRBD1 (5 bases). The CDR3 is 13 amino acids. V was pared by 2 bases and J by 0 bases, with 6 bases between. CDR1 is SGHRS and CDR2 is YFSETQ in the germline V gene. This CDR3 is CASSFDSSYEQYF. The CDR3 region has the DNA TGCGCCAGCAGCTTCGACAGCTCCTACGAGCAGTACTTC.

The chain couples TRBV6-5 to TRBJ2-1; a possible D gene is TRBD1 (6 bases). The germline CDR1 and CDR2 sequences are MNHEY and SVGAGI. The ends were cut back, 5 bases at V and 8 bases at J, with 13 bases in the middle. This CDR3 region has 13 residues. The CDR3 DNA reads TGTGCCAGCAGTCGGACAGTCCGGGATGAGCAGTTCTTC. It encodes CASSRTVRDEQFF.

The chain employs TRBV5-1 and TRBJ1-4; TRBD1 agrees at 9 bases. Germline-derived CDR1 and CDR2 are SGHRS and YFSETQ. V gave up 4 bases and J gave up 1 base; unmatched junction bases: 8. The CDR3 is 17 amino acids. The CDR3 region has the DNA TGCGCCAGCAGCCCCGGACAGGGGACGAAAACTAATGAAAAACTGTTTTTT. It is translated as CASSPGQGTKTNEKLFF.

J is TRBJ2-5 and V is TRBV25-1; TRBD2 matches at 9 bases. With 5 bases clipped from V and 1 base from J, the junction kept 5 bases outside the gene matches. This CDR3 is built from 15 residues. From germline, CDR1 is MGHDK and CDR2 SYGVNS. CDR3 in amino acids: CASSIAGDPQETQYF. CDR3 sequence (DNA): TGTGCCAGCAGTATAGCGGGGGACCCCCAAGAGACCCAGTACTTC.

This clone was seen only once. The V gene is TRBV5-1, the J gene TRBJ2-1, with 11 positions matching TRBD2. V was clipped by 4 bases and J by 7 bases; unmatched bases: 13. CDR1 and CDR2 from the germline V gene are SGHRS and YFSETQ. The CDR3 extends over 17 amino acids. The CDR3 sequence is CASSHHISGRATNEQFF. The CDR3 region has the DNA TGCGCCAGCAGCCACCATATTAGCGGGAGGGCCACGAATGAGCAGTTCTTC.

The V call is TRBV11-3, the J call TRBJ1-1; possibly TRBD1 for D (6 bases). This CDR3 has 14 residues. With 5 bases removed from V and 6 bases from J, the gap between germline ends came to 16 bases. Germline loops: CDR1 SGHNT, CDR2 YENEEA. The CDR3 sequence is CASSDRWRGPEAFF. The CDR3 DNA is TGTGCCAGCAGCGACAGGTGGAGAGGTCCTGAAGCTTTCTTT.

Here the CDR3 DNA reads TGCGCCAGCAGCTTGGGAACTACCAACAGGGACTATGGCTACACCTTC. Its protein is CASSLGTTNRDYGYTF. The genes are TRBV5-1 and TRBJ1-2, with TRBD1 as a possible D gene (6 bases). Germline V gives CDR1 SGHRS, CDR2 YFSETQ. The CDR3 has 16 residues. V was shortened by 0 bases and J by 3 bases, with 15 bases between the two germline ends.

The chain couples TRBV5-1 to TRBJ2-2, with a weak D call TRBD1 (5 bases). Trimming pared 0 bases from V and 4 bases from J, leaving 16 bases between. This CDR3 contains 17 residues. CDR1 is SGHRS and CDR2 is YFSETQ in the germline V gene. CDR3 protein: CASSLAPTDPSTGELFF. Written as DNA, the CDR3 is TGCGCCAGCAGCTTGGCCCCGACAGACCCGAGCACCGGGGAGCTGTTTTTT.

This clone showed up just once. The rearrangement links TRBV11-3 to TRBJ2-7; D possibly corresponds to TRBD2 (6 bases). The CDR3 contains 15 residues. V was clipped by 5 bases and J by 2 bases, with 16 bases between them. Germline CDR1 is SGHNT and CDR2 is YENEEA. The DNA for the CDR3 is TGTGCCAGCAGCCCTTTCGGTGGAGGGACCTACGAGCAGTACTTC. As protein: CASSPFGGGTYEQYF.

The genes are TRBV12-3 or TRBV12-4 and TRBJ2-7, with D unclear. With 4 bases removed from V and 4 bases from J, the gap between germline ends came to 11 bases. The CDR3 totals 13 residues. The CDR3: CASSSGYSYEQYF. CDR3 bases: TGTGCCAGCAGTTCCGGGTACTCTTACGAGCAGTACTTC.

The CDR3 DNA reads TGTGCCAGCAGCCCGCTAGCGGCCGGGGAGCTGTTTTTT. Its translation: CASSPLAAGELFF. This rearrangement joins TRBV3-1 (or the pseudogene TRBV3-2) to TRBJ2-2, with 7 bases identical to TRBD2. CDR1 is LGHDT and CDR2 is YNNKEL in the germline V gene (reference sequence). V lost 4 bases, J lost 6 bases, and 2 bases stayed unmatched. The CDR3 runs to 13 residues.

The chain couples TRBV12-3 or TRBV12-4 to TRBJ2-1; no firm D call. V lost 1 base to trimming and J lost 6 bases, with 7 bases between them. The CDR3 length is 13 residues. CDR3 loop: CASSLGLVNEQFF. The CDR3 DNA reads TGTGCCAGCAGTTTAGGGCTAGTCAATGAGCAGTTCTTC.

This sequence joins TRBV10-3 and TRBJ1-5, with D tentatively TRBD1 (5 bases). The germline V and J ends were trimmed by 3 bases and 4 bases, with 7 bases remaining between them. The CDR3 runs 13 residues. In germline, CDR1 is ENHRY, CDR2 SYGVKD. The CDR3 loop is CAISESGNQPQHF. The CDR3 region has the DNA TGTGCCATCAGTGAATCAGGGAATCAGCCCCAGCATTTT.

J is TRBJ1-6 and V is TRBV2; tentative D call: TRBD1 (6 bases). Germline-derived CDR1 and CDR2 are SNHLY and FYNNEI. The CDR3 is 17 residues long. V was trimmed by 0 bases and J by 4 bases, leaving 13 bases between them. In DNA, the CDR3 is TGTGCCAGCAGTGAAGCTCTGGACAGTCTATATAATTCACCCCTCCACTTT. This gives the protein CASSEALDSLYNSPLHF. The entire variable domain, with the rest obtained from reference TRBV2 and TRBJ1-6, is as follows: EPEVTQTPSHQVTQMGQEVILRCVPISNHLYFYWYRQILGQKVEFLVSFYNNEISEKSEIFDDQFSVERPDGSNFTLKIRSTKLEDSAMYFCASSEALDSLYNSPLHFGNGTRLTVT.

The CDR3 region is CASSLADSSGNTIYF. CDR3 coding DNA: TGTGCCAGCAGCTTAGCGGACAGCTCTGGAAACACCATATATTTT. This chain connects TRBV7-2 to TRBJ1-3; D perhaps matches TRBD1 (6 bases). The CDR3 is 15 residues long. In germline, CDR1 is SGHTA, CDR2 FQGNSA. V lost 0 bases, J lost 0 bases, and 6 bases lay in between.